The clone carrying this TCR beta chain was seen a handful of times. Antigen unknown. Trimming at V came to 0 bases and at J to 0 bases, leaving 4 bases not matched to a gene. Germline V gene data show CDR1 as SGHRS and CDR2 as YFSETQ. The CDR3 sequence is 18 residues long. The sample comes from a study of CD8 T cells in ankylosing spondylitis. The TCR beta libraries were generated through quantitative 5'-RACE incorporating molecular barcodes. One entry per CDR3 protein results from TCRdb running MiXCR on the 5' RACE reads. The sample includes about 330,000 distinct CDR3 sequences, roughly 8% of them seen just once. Study results and caveats: Relatively rare in peripheral blood, disease-linked clones were also CD8+. Ankylosing spondylitis blood seemed to carry a telltale TCR beta motif made of under ten highly homologous variants.

This chain connects TRBV5-1 to TRBJ2-6; 9 positions match TRBD2. The sample was blood, either unsorted or a sorted T cell fraction (not recorded which). This TCR was recovered from a male donor with ankylosing spondylitis. Here the CDR3 reads CASSLVASGVSGANVLTF. CDR3 nucleotide sequence: TGCGCCAGCAGCTTGGTCGCTAGCGGGGTCTCTGGGGCCAACGTCCTGACTTTC.